Following are 11 T cell receptor beta chains from one sample sequenced in a study of immune evolution from preneoplasia to lung adenocarcinoma. Some clones are missing from TCRdb's copy, which holds only in-frame ones; the method was immunoSEQ multiplex PCR. This table has approximately 7,000 clones, roughly 84% appearing once. The source material was FFPE lung adenocarcinoma in situ tissue. These receptors all come from a donor older than 65 with lung adenocarcinoma.

CDR3 sequence reads: CASTPQTDYNYGYTF. In DNA form, the CDR3 reads TGTGCCAGCACCCCCCAGACGGACTATAACTATGGCTACACCTTC. The J gene is TRBJ1-2, the V gene TRBV6-1, with D unresolved. In germline, CDR1 is MNHNS, CDR2 SASEGT. The CDR3 consists of 15 residues. V lost 7 bases to trimming and J lost 1 base, with 16 bases between them.

The rearrangement uses TRBV2 and TRBJ2-7, with no clear D. Germline CDR1 is SNHLY and CDR2 is FYNNEI. There are 11 residues in the CDR3. Trimming pared 8 bases from V and 3 bases from J, leaving 8 bases between. CDR3 amino acids: CASGYIYEQYF. The CDR3 nucleotides read TGTGCCAGCGGGTACATCTACGAGCAGTACTTC.

V gene TRBV4-1 combines with J gene TRBJ2-2; TRBD1 agrees at 9 bases. CDR3 length equals 16 residues. V shed 4 bases, J shed 7 bases, and the junction held 10 bases outside the gene matches. Looked up from germline, CDR1 is MGHRA and CDR2 is YSYEKL. This chain's CDR3 is CASSRRGGQGHGELFF. CDR3 DNA: TGCGCCAGCAGCCGGAGGGGGGGACAGGGCCACGGGGAGCTGTTTTTT.

This chain joins TRBV10-3 and TRBJ2-3; TRBD1 is a possible D gene (6 bases). The CDR3 length is 12 residues. V shed 6 bases and J shed 6 bases, with 10 bases lying between them. Germline lookup yields CDR1 ENHRY and CDR2 SYGVKD. Here the CDR3 DNA reads TGTGCCATCAGGGCTGGACAGGATACGCAGTATTTT. Protein: CAIRAGQDTQYF.

This clone was found once. This rearrangement joins TRBV27 to TRBJ2-7, with D perhaps assigned TRBD1 or TRBD2 (5 bases each). Trimming stripped 6 bases from V and 4 bases from J, with 13 bases between. The CDR3 is 13 residues long. Looked up from germline, CDR1 is MNHEY and CDR2 is SMNVEV (reference sequence). CDR3 protein: CASRGTTTYEQYF. The CDR3, as DNA: TGTGCCAGCAGGGGGACGACAACATACGAGCAGTACTTC.

V gene TRBV11-2 combines with J gene TRBJ1-3, with a weak D call TRBD1 (6 bases). CDR3 length: 16 amino acids. Germline V gene lookup returns CDR1 SGHAT and CDR2 FQNNGV. V was shortened by 1 base and J by 0 bases, with 10 bases between the two germline ends. The CDR3 bases are TGTGCCAGCAGCTTAGGACAGGTTATCTCTGGAAACACCATATATTTT. Protein product: CASSLGQVISGNTIYF.

This clone was seen a few times. This chain uses TRBV9 with TRBJ2-1; possibly TRBD2 for D (6 bases). This CDR3 is built from 15 residues. V dropped 3 bases and J dropped 0 bases, with 10 bases sitting between them. Germline V CDR1 and CDR2: SGDLS, YYNGEE. The CDR3 sequence: CASSDSGSSYNEQFF. CDR3 nucleotide sequence: TGTGCCAGCAGCGATAGCGGTAGCTCCTACAATGAGCAGTTCTTC.

Only one count was recorded for this clone. The junction differs from germline at one of its ends, possibly a read error. V is TRBV2 and J is TRBJ1-1; D gene unclear. Germline CDR1 reads SNHLY; CDR2 reads FYNNEI. This CDR3 spans 14 amino acids. The CDR3 nucleotides read TGTGCCAGCAGGGAAGGGCCGAGGTCAACTGAAGCTTTCTTT. Protein: CASREGPRSTEAFF.

This clone was observed a single time. The chain joins TRBV2 to TRBJ2-7; D possibly corresponds to TRBD2 (6 bases). The germline CDR1 and CDR2 sequences are SNHLY and FYNNEI. The CDR3 loop spans 14 amino acids. V shed 8 bases and J shed 5 bases, with 19 bases lying between them. The CDR3 spells CASGGGRGVHEQYF. CDR3 sequence (DNA): TGTGCCAGCGGAGGAGGGAGAGGGGTCCACGAGCAGTACTTC.

The chain carries TRBV4-2 and TRBJ1-1, with unresolved D. The CDR3 runs to 15 residues. Germline V gene data show CDR1 as LGHNA and CDR2 as YNFKEQ. V lost 1 base and J 0 bases, leaving 9 bases between the germline ends. CDR3 in DNA: TGTGCCAGCAGCCAAGGGACGGCTATGAACACTGAAGCTTTCTTT. Translation: CASSQGTAMNTEAFF.

About this clone itself: The sample holds other DNA sequences that translate to the same CDR3. CDR3 sequence reads: CAISDGSGSNTGELFF. The CDR3 coding sequence is TGTGCCATCAGTGATGGTAGCGGATCGAACACCGGGGAGCTGTTTTTT. V and J are TRBV10-3 and TRBJ2-2; D is perhaps TRBD2 (6 bases). Germline values: CDR1 ENHRY, CDR2 SYGVKD. This CDR3 has 16 residues. V was pared by 3 bases and J by 0 bases, with 11 bases between.